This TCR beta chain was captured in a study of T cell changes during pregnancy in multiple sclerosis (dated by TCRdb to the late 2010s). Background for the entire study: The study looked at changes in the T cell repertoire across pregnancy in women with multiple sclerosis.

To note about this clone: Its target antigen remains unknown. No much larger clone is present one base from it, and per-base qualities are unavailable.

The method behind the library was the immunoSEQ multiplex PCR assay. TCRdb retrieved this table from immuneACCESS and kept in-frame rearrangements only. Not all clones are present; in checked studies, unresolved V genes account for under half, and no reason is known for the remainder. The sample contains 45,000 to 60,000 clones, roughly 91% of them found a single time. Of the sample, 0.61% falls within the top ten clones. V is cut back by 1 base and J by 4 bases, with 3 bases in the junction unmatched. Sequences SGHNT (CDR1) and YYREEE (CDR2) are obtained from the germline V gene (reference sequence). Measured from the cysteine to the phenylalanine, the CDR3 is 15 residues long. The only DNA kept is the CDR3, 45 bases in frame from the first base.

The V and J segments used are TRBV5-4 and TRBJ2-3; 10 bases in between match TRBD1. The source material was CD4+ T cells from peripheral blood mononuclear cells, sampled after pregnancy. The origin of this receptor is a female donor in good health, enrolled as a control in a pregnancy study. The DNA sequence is TGTGCCAGCAGCTTGTGGACAGGGGGGTCAGATACGCAGTATTTT. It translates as CASSLWTGGSDTQYF.